This T cell receptor beta chain appears in the sequencing data of a study of blood T cell repertoires in COVID-19 (dated by TCRdb to 2019 to 2021). Broadly, across the study: Collaborator samples came from the United States, Italy and Spain and covered acute and convalescent phases of COVID-19. The material from the prospective study consisted of cDNA or gDNA derived from T cells, B-cell-depleted T cells, or PBMCs. Deeply sampled blood TCRbeta repertoires from subjects exposed to, actively infected with, or recovered from COVID-19 were included in the dataset. The repertoires were made available in a free public database intended to serve as a resource for research on the immune response to SARS-CoV-2. Samples were obtained from the ongoing ImmuneRACE study (first 160 participants) and from about 1,300 subjects provided by 6 global collaborators. The sample metadata nearly always contained a de-identified subject ID, COVID-19 status, age in years and sex. Where available, HLA class I and class II types were taken from metadata supplied by the sample provider and were not determined by assay-based typing.

TCRbeta CDR3 regions were amplified from genomic DNA using the immunoSEQ Assay, a bias-controlled multiplex PCR. On the study's bioinformatics: The number of nucleated cells in each sample was estimated from the amplification of reference gene primers within the assay. Sequence reads were collapsed and filtered to measure the absolute abundance of every unique TCRbeta CDR3 rearrangement. For each sample, productive Simpson clonality was calculated as the square root of Simpson's diversity index across productive rearrangements. Here the immuneACCESS table is served through TCRdb, limited to in-frame sequences with V and J called. Missing clones are a known gap in these copies; in checked studies unresolved V genes cover under half, and the rest lacks a known reason. The DNA was the basis for D and trimming; V, J and clone size are from that table. In all, the sample holds 100,000 or so clones, and about 90% of those were seen once. The top ten clonotypes cover around a sixth of the sample.

Collaborating institutions collected whole blood in K2EDTA tubes following their own protocols. For TCRbeta analysis, collaborators shipped samples in one of three forms: frozen whole blood, isolated PBMCs, or DNA extracted from either of those sample types. Broader findings and caveats from the paper: Clinical and demographic metadata were provided uncurated, with the amount varying by source and participant.

The germline V end is reduced by 5 bases and the J end by 2 bases; junction bases left unmatched: 5. The CDR3 contains 14 residues, cysteine and phenylalanine counted. The read is trimmed to its CDR3 DNA, 42 bases read in frame from base 1. The germline V gene sets CDR1 to LGHNT and CDR2 to FRNRAP. In the case of this clone: Its recognized antigen is unknown. No much larger clonotype is one base removed from it; base qualities were not supplied.

The clonotype originates from a man in his fifties with acute or convalescent COVID-19. In this chain, TRBV12-5 is recombined with TRBJ1-2; TRBD1 lines up with 7 middle nucleotides. The sequencing input was peripheral blood. CDR3 protein: CASGRDSGNYGYTF. The nucleotide sequence is TGTGCTAGTGGTAGGGACAGTGGAAACTATGGCTACACCTTC. The full variable domain, completed from the reference TRBV12-5 and TRBJ1-2 proteins outside the CDR3, reads DARVTQTPRHKVTEMGQEVTMRCQPILGHNTVFWYRQTMMQGLELLAYFRNRAPLDDSGMPKDRFSAEMPDATLATLKIQPSEPRDSAVYFCASGRDSGNYGYTFGSGTRLTVV.